These 20 T cell receptor beta chains came from one sample sequenced in a study of blood T cell repertoires in COVID-19 (dated by TCRdb to about 2020). The library came from the immunoSEQ multiplex PCR assay. TCRdb carries this immuneACCESS record with in-frame sequences only. Its versions omit some clonotypes, under half of them owing to an unresolved V gene in the studies checked, with the rest unexplained. Recorded for this sample are about 410,000 clones; 80% to 90% of them occurred a single time. About 1.5% of the sample is taken by the ten largest. Sequences were obtained from peripheral blood. All receptors come from a woman aged 25 to 45 with active or convalescent COVID-19.

A few counts support this clone. The chain carries TRBV4-1 and TRBJ2-5, with a weak D call TRBD1 (5 bases). The CDR3 loop spans 16 amino acids. Trimming pared 2 bases from V and 2 bases from J, leaving 15 bases between. Germline V gene sequence: CDR1 MGHRA, CDR2 YSYEKL. The CDR3 nucleotides read TGCGCCAGCAGCCAATTAGACAGACCGTCACAAGAGACCCAGTACTTC. This sequence encodes CASSQLDRPSQETQYF.

This clone showed up many times. The chain combines TRBV6-2 or TRBV6-3 with TRBJ1-4; the match to TRBD1 covers 8 bases. The germline gives CDR1 MNHEY, CDR2 SVGEGT. Unmatched junction bases numbered 5, after V lost 0 bases and J lost 2 bases. CDR3 length: 17 residues. Here the CDR3 reads CASSYSGRGRTNEKLFF. DNA for the CDR3: TGTGCCAGCAGTTACTCGGGCAGGGGGCGGACTAATGAAAAACTGTTTTTT.

Concerning this clone: The same CDR3 arises from other DNA sequences in this sample as well. The V and J genes are TRBV6-4 and TRBJ1-1, with D perhaps TRBD1 (5 bases). Germline V gene sequence: CDR1 MRHNA, CDR2 SNTAGT. Trimming shortened V by 3 bases and J by 4 bases, and 12 bases separated the two germline ends. The CDR3 is 14 amino acids. The CDR3 DNA sequence: TGTGCCAGCAGTGAAGGTCAGGGAGGCACTGAAGCTTTCTTT. Its translation: CASSEGQGGTEAFF.

The chain joins TRBV19 to TRBJ1-5; 10 nucleotides align to TRBD1. The germline V gene encodes CDR1 LNHDA and CDR2 SQIVND (reference sequence). The CDR3 totals 20 residues. V dropped 2 bases and J dropped 2; count of bases not matched to a gene: 15. The CDR3 DNA is TGTGCCAGTAGTATAATGGGGTGGGACAGGGGTTGGAAGGGCAATCAGCCCCAGCATTTT. It codes for CASSIMGWDRGWKGNQPQHF. The full variable domain, its missing parts supplied by reference TRBV19 and TRBJ1-5, is DGGITQSPKYLFRKEGQNVTLSCEQNLNHDAMYWYRQDPGQGLRLIYYSQIVNDFQKGDIAEGYSVSREKKESFPLTVTSAQKNPTAFYLCASSIMGWDRGWKGNQPQHFGDGTRLSIL.

About this clone itself: The sample contains more than one DNA sequence encoding this CDR3. The rearrangement uses TRBV10-3 and TRBJ1-1; 7 nucleotides match TRBD1. The CDR3 spans 14 residues. The ends lost 6 bases at V and 1 base at J; junction bases unmatched: 5. The germline CDR1 and CDR2 sequences are ENHRY and SYGVKD. The CDR3 DNA reads TGTGCCATCAGCCCGACAGGGTCGAACACTGAAGCTTTCTTT. Translated: CAISPTGSNTEAFF.

The rearrangement joins TRBV5-1 to TRBJ2-5, with 13 bases identical to TRBD2. This CDR3 region has 16 residues. Germline V gives CDR1 SGHRS, CDR2 YFSETQ. The V gene end was trimmed by 0 bases and the J gene end by 4 bases; junction bases not matched to a gene: 3. Here the CDR3 DNA reads TGCGCCAGCAGCTTGGAACTAGCGGGAGGGCGAGAGACCCAGTACTTC. Translated, it gives CASSLELAGGRETQYF. Together with reference TRBV5-1 and TRBJ2-5, the CDR3 gives the full variable domain: KAGVTQTPRYLIKTRGQQVTLSCSPISGHRSVSWYQQTPGQGLQFLFEYFSETQRNKGNFPGRFSGRQFSNSRSEMNVSTLELGDSALYLCASSLELAGGRETQYFGPGTRLLVL.

The V gene is TRBV3-1 (or the pseudogene TRBV3-2), the J gene TRBJ2-7; a weak D match, TRBD1 (6 bases). The germline V gene encodes CDR1 LGHDT and CDR2 YNNKEL (reference sequence). V was pared by 4 bases and J by 3 bases, with 10 bases between. The CDR3 contains 13 residues. CDR3 nucleotides: TGTGCCAGCAGCCGGGACAAGTACTACGAGCAGTACTTC. Protein: CASSRDKYYEQYF.

The rearrangement links TRBV9 to TRBJ1-1, with D possibly TRBD1 on 6 matching bases. This CDR3 region has 14 residues. CDR1 is SGDLS and CDR2 is YYNGEE in the germline V gene. The V end was cut by 2 bases, the J end by 6 bases, with 14 bases between. CDR3 residues: CASSVHGAGAEAFF. CDR3 nucleotides: TGTGCCAGCAGCGTCCACGGGGCAGGGGCTGAAGCTTTCTTT.

V usage is TRBV18 and J usage is TRBJ1-3; D remains unclear. The CDR3 loop spans 15 amino acids. Germline CDR1 and CDR2: KGHSH and LQKENI. Trimming left V 2 bases short and J 5 bases short, with 13 bases between. The CDR3 sequence: CASSPISGNRNTIYF. DNA of the CDR3: TGTGCCAGCTCACCAATTTCCGGGAATCGAAACACCATATATTTT.

DNA of the CDR3: TGCAGCGTTGGTGGACAGGGGGCCGAAAAACTGTTTTTT. Amino acids: CSVGGQGAEKLFF. The gene calls are TRBV29-1 and TRBJ1-4; TRBD1 agrees at 11 bases. After removal of 4 bases from V and 8 bases from J, the junction contained 3 bases not matched to a gene. This CDR3 region has 13 residues. Germline lookup yields CDR1 SQVTM and CDR2 ANQGSEA.

V usage is TRBV7-2 and J usage is TRBJ1-1; unclear D gene. The ends were cut back, 5 bases at V and 4 bases at J, with 14 bases in the middle. Germline V gene sequence: CDR1 SGHTA, CDR2 FQGNSA. The CDR3 sequence is 14 residues long. CDR3: CASSQILGGTEAFF. For the CDR3, the DNA is TGTGCCAGCAGCCAAATATTAGGAGGCACTGAAGCTTTCTTT.

The chain combines TRBV5-8 with TRBJ1-5, with TRBD1 matching over 8 bases. In germline, CDR1 is SGHTS, CDR2 YDEGEE. CDR3 length equals 15 residues. The V and J ends lost 1 base and 4 bases, in that order; junction bases with no gene match: 4. CDR3 region: CASSLLGQVNQPQHF. In DNA, the CDR3 is TGTGCCAGCAGCTTGTTGGGACAGGTGAATCAGCCCCAGCATTTT. The complete variable domain, with remaining parts taken from reference TRBV5-8 and TRBJ1-5, reads EAGVTQSPTHLIKTRGQQATLRCSPISGHTSVYWYQQALGLGLQFLLWYDEGEERNRGNFPPRFSGRQFPNYSSELNVNALELEDSALYLCASSLLGQVNQPQHFGDGTRLSIL.

Only a few counts were recorded for this clone. The chain carries TRBV2 and TRBJ1-1; the match to TRBD1 covers 7 bases. V was pared by 7 bases and J by 3 bases, with 5 bases of the junction left unmatched. CDR1 SNHLY and CDR2 FYNNEI come from the germline V gene. The CDR3 loop spans 13 amino acids. The CDR3 sequence: CASNKDRDTEAFF. Written as DNA, the CDR3 is TGTGCCAGCAACAAAGACAGGGACACTGAAGCTTTCTTT.

This sequence joins TRBV6-1 and TRBJ2-5; 8 positions agree with TRBD1. The germline V gene has CDR1 MNHNS and CDR2 SASEGT. J gave up 3 bases and V 3 bases, and 6 bases lay outside the gene matches. CDR3 length: 15 residues. CDR3: CASSDIRTGKETQYF. CDR3 coding DNA: TGTGCCAGCAGTGACATTAGGACAGGGAAAGAGACCCAGTACTTC.

The chain combines TRBV5-6 with TRBJ1-5, with 9 nucleotides matching TRBD1. With 3 bases clipped from V and 2 bases from J, the junction kept 3 bases outside the gene matches. The CDR3 has 15 residues. The germline gives CDR1 SGHDT, CDR2 YYEEEE. Written as DNA, the CDR3 is TGTGCCAGCAGCTCGGGACAGGGCGGCAATCAGCCCCAGCATTTT. Its protein is CASSSGQGGNQPQHF. The complete variable domain, with remaining parts taken from reference TRBV5-6 and TRBJ1-5, reads DAGVTQSPTHLIKTRGQQVTLRCSPKSGHDTVSWYQQALGQGPQFIFQYYEEEERQRGNFPDRFSGHQFPNYSSELNVNALLLGDSALYLCASSSGQGGNQPQHFGDGTRLSIL.

This chain uses TRBV30 with TRBJ2-1, with D maybe TRBD2 (5 bases). The CDR3 runs to 13 residues. CDR1 is GTSNPN and CDR2 is SVGIG in the germline V gene (reference sequence). The V and J ends lost 0 bases and 7 bases respectively, with 10 bases between them. The chain's CDR3 is CAWSVTGSNEQFF. CDR3 bases: TGTGCCTGGAGTGTAACGGGATCGAATGAGCAGTTCTTC.

CDR3 amino acids: CSVARDTDSGANVLTF. The CDR3 DNA sequence: TGCAGCGTTGCTCGGGACACTGACTCTGGGGCCAACGTCCTGACTTTC. The rearrangement links TRBV29-1 to TRBJ2-6; D is perhaps TRBD1 (6 bases). Trimming took 4 bases from V and 0 from J, leaving 13 bases between them. In germline, CDR1 is SQVTM, CDR2 ANQGSEA. There are 16 residues in the CDR3. Full variable domain (outside the CDR3, taken from reference TRBV29-1 and TRBJ2-6): SAVISQKPSRDICQRGTSLTIQCQVDSQVTMMFWYRQQPGQSLTLIATANQGSEATYESGFVIDKFPISRPNLTFSTLTVSNMSPEDSSIYLCSVARDTDSGANVLTFGAGSRLTVL.

V and J are TRBV5-1 and TRBJ2-3, with a possible D match to TRBD2 (5 bases). The germline CDR1 and CDR2 sequences are SGHRS and YFSETQ. V lost 1 base and J 3 bases, leaving 12 bases between the germline ends. The CDR3 covers 15 residues. The CDR3 DNA reads as TGCGCCAGCAGCTTGTCGGATAGCGAGACAGATACGCAGTATTTT. Protein product: CASSLSDSETDTQYF.

The V and J genes are TRBV21-1 and TRBJ2-1; TRBD2 was called by the table and not checked on the DNA. TRBV21-1 is a pseudogene locus. This CDR3 is 16 amino acids long. DNA of the CDR3: TGTGCCAGCAGCGGAACGGGTTGCGGGGGGGCAAATGAGCAGTTCTTC. This translates into CASSGTGCGGANEQFF.

This chain connects TRBV18 to TRBJ1-2; 8 bases are shared with TRBD1. In germline, CDR1 is KGHSH, CDR2 LQKENI. V shed 9 bases and J 7 bases; nucleotides not matched to a gene: 10. The CDR3 is made up of 13 amino acids. CDR3 region: CASRTPTGVGYTF. Written as DNA, the CDR3 is TGTGCCAGTCGGACCCCGACAGGGGTTGGCTACACCTTC.